Only one count was recorded for the clone carrying this T cell receptor (beta chain). Its antigen is still unknown. Assay used: immunoSEQ multiplex PCR; TCRdb lists only in-frame clones, some missing. This sample has 67,000 or so clones, with roughly 70% found just once. Sequencing followed a ViraFEST assay step that expanded antigen-specific CD4+ T cells with viral peptide pools. Subsequent to less than twelve days of culture, CD4+ T cells were isolated. Recipients of the vaccine had no prior SARS-CoV-2 infection and negative nucleocapsid antibodies. This entry comes from a study of vaccination effects on CD4 cells after COVID-19. V was cut by 3 bases and J by 2 bases, with 4 bases left in between. The CDR3 extends over 12 amino acids. CDR1 and CDR2 (germline): LGHDT, YNNKEL (reference sequence).

The chain employs TRBV3-1 (or the pseudogene TRBV3-2) and TRBJ1-1; D remains unclear. Specimen: CD4+ T cells from PBMCs cultured with HCoV-OC43 spike peptides, collected before COVID-19 vaccination. The sample's subset: HCoV-OC43 spike overlapping peptide pool stimulation. The sequence was obtained from a human donor who received a COVID-19 vaccine. CDR3 region: CASSQSNTEAFF. The CDR3 DNA sequence: TGTGCCAGCAGCCAGTCCAACACTGAAGCTTTCTTT.